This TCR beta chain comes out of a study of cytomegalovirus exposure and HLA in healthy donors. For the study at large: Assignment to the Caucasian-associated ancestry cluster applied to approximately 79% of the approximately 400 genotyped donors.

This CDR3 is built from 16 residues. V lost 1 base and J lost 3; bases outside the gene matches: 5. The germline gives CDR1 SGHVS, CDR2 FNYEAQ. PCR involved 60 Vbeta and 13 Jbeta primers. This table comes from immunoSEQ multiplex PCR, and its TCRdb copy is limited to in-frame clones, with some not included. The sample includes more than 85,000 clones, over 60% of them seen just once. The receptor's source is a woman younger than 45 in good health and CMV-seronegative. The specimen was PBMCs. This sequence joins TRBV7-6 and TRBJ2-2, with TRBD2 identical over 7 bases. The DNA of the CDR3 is TGTGCCAGCAGCTTAGGGCTAGCGGACTACACCGGGGAGCTGTTTTTT. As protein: CASSLGLADYTGELFF.